This is a list of T cell receptor beta chains from one sample in a study of T-cell reconstitution after alpha-beta-depleted transplantation in children. TCRdb reprocessed the PCR reads with MiXCR, giving one entry per CDR3 protein. The repertoire holds fewer than 550,000 distinct CDR3 sequences, 10% seen once, with about 2.1% in the top ten. The sequencing here drew on PBMCs, taken before TCRalphabeta/CD19-depleted stem cell transplant. These receptors all stem from a child younger than 10 with inherited bone marrow failure, due to receive a stem cell transplant. Each CDR3 is given with its conserved first and last residue. The D gene is left open where the match is weak. Size values are once, few and many counts, or a class for expanded clones, and some rows have none.

D,J,V,size,DNA,CDR3
-,TRBJ1-2,TRBV28,many,TGTGCCAGCAATCACCACACCAGTTATTATGGCTACACCTTC,CASNHHTSYYGYTF
TRBD1,TRBJ2-2,TRBV18,few,TGTGCCAGCTCATCTACGGGACAGGGGGCCGCATGGGCGAACACCGGGGAGCTGTTTTTT,CASSSTGQGAAWANTGELFF
-,TRBJ1-1,TRBV21-1,many,TGTGCCAGCAGCAAAGGGGACAGGGTGAGCACTGAAGCTTTCTTT,CASSKGDRVSTEAFF
-,TRBJ2-3,TRBV7-8,many,TGTGCCAGCAGCTTAGTGGCCGGGATCACAGATACGCAGTATTTT,CASSLVAGITDTQYF
-,TRBJ1-2,TRBV2,few,TGTGCCAGCAGTGTGGGGTCGGAGGGGGTCCACTATGGCTACACCTTC,CASSVGSEGVHYGYTF
TRBD2,TRBJ2-1,TRBV28,many,TGTGCCAGCAGGACCGGGACTAGCGGATGGGAGTTCTTC,CASRTGTSGWEFF
-,TRBJ2-1,TRBV27,few,TGTGCCAGCAGTTTGCAGGGGGGCAATGAGCAGTTCTTC,CASSLQGGNEQFF
TRBD2,TRBJ2-1,TRBV9,many,TGTGCCAGCAGCGGTAGCGGGAGGGCCGGGGCAGAGCAGTTCTTC,CASSGSGRAGAEQFF
-,TRBJ2-5,TRBV5-1,many,TGCGCCAGCAGCCCCACCGGGGGCGAGACCCAGTACTTC,CASSPTGGETQYF
TRBD2,TRBJ2-1,TRBV6-2/TRBV6-3,many,TGTGCCAGCAGTTGGTCCTTCCTAGCGGGAGGACTCTTAAACAATGAGCAGTTCTTC,CASSWSFLAGGLLNNEQFF
-,TRBJ2-1,TRBV19,-,TGTGCCAGTAGTGACCGGACCTCGGTCAATGAGCAGTTCTTC,CASSDRTSVNEQFF
-,TRBJ2-7,TRBV18,many,TGTGCCAGCTCACCAGGGGACGGTTTGTACACCTACGAGCAGTACTTC,CASSPGDGLYTYEQYF
TRBD2,TRBJ2-1,TRBV12-3/TRBV12-4,many,TGTGCCAGCAGTTTAGGGCTAGCGGGAGTTGATGAGCAGTTCTTC,CASSLGLAGVDEQFF
TRBD2,TRBJ2-7,TRBV19,many,TGTGCCAGTAGTAGCAGCGGACTAGCGAGCGAGCAGTACTTC,CASSSSGLASEQYF
-,TRBJ1-5,TRBV12-3/TRBV12-4,-,TGTGCCAGCAGTAACGACGAAAATCAGCCCCAGCATTTT,CASSNDENQPQHF
TRBD2,TRBJ2-7,TRBV28,many,TGTGCCAGCAGTTCTAGACTAGCGGGACCCACCTACGAGCAGTACTTC,CASSSRLAGPTYEQYF
TRBD2,TRBJ2-2,TRBV20-1,few,TGCAGTGCTGGGAAGCGGGAGGGAATAGCCGGGGAGCTGTTTTTT,CSAGKREGIAGELFF
-,TRBJ2-7,TRBV5-1,many,TGCGCCAGCAGCTTGGTTTCAGGACAGATCTACGAGCAGTACTTC,CASSLVSGQIYEQYF
TRBD2,TRBJ2-3,TRBV6-2/TRBV6-3,-,TGTGCCAGCGGACTAGCGGGAGCGAGAGATACGCAGTATTTT,CASGLAGARDTQYF
-,TRBJ1-2,TRBV20-1,many,TGCAGTGCTAGAGATTTCGCGTTGAACTATGGCTACACCTTC,CSARDFALNYGYTF
-,TRBJ2-7,TRBV4-1,many,TGCGCCAGCAGCCAAGATTCGGGCTACGAGCAGTACTTC,CASSQDSGYEQYF
-,TRBJ2-7,TRBV7-2,many,TGTGCCAGCAGCCCGGTCCCCTACGAGCAGTACTTC,CASSPVPYEQYF